This TCR beta chain came from a study of human T cells and chemical hapten exposure. At the level of the study: Slight volume differences across pooled libraries mainly accounted for varying per-sample TCR yields.

As for time point: patch test 3, about 24 weeks after DPC sensitization. As for treatment: therapeutic diphenylcyclopropenone sensitization with weekly scalp DPC. In the study's own analysis: TCRs per sample had a median of approximately 98,000 and ranged from roughly 20,000 to 690,600. Via MiXCR, TCRdb re-called the RACE reads, giving one row per CDR3 protein. TCRdb's processing, not the study's, gives the V and J calls here. Found here are approximately 60,000 distinct CDR3 sequences, about 11% of them singletons; the top ten hold about 2%. The CDR3 is 16 amino acids. V lost 2 bases and J 0 bases, leaving 13 bases between the germline ends. Looked up from germline, CDR1 is KGHSH and CDR2 is LQKENI.

This clonotype was obtained from a woman in her thirties with alopecia areata. Some clones in this sample may be carry-over from other donors' samples. The sample here was whole blood, taken in connection with sensitization to the hapten diphenylcyclopropenone (DPC). The chain couples TRBV18 to TRBJ1-2; no definite D call. CDR3 sequence (DNA): TGTGCCAGCTCACCAGACGTGGACCAAGCTAACTATGGCTACACCTTC. Encoded protein: CASSPDVDQANYGYTF. Variable domain in full (rest from reference TRBV18 and TRBJ1-2): NAGVMQNPRHLVRRRGQEARLRCSPMKGHSHVYWYRQLPEEGLKFMVYLQKENIIDESGMPKERFSAEFPKEGPSILRIQQVVRGDSAAYFCASSPDVDQANYGYTFGSGTRLTVV.